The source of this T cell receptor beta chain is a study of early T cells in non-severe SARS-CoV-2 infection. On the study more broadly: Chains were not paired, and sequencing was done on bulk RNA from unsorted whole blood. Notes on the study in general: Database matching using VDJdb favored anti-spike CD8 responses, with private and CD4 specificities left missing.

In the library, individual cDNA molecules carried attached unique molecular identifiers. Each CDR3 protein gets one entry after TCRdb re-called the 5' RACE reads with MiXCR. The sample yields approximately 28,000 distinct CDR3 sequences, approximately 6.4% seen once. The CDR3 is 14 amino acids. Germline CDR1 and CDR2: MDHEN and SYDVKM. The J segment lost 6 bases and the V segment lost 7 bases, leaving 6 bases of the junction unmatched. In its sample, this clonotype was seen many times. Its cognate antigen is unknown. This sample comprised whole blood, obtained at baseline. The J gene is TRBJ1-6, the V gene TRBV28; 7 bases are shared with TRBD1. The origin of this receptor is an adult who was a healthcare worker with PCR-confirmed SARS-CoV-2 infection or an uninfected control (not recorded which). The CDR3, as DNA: TGTGCCAGCAATGGACAGGAACGTAATTCACCCCTCCACTTT. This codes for CASNGQERNSPLHF. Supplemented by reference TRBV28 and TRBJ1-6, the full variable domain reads DVKVTQSSRYLVKRTGEKVFLECVQDMDHENMFWYRQDPGLGLRLIYFSYDVKMKEKGDIPEGYSVSREKKERFSLILESASTNQTSMYLCASNGQERNSPLHFGNGTRLTVT.